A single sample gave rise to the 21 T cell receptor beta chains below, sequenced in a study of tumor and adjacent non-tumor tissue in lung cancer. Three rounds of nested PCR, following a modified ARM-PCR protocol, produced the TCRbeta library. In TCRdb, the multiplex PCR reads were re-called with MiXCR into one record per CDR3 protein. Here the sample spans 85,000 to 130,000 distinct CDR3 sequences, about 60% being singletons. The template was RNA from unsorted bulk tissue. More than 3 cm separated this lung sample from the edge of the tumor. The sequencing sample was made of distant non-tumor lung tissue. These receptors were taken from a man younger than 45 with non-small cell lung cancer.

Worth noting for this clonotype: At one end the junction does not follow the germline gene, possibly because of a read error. The CDR3 DNA reads TGCAGTGCTTCGACTAGCAGGAGACGGACCTACAATGAACAGTTCTTC. The encoded protein is CSASTSRRRTYNEQFF. The chain employs TRBV20-1 and TRBJ2-1, with 7 bases matching TRBD2. Germline V gene lookup returns CDR1 DFQATT and CDR2 SNEGSKA (reference sequence). The length of the CDR3 is 16 residues.

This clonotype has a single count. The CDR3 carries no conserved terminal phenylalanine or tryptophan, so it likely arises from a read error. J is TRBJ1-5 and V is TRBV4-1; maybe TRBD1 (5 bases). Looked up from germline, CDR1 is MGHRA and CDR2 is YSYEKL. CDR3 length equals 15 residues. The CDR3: CASSQDQGSDQPQHS. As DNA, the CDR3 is TGCGCCAGCAGCCAAGATCAGGGTAGCGATCAGCCCCAGCATTCT.

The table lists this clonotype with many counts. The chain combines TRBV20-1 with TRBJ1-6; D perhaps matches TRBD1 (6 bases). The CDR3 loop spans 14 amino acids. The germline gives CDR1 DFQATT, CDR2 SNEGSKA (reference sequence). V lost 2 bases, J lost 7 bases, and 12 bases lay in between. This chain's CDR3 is CSARSQGRNSPLHF. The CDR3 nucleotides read TGCAGTGCTAGAAGCCAGGGGAGGAATTCACCCCTCCACTTT.

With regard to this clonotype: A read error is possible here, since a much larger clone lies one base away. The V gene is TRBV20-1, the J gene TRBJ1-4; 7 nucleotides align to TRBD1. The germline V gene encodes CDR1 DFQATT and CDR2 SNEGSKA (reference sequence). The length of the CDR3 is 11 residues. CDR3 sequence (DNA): TGCAGCGGGACAGTTAATGAAAAACTGTCTTTT. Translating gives CSGTVNEKLSF.

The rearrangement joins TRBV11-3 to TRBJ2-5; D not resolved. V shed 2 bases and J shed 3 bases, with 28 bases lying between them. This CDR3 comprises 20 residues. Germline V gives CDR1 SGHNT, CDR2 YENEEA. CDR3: CASSLFARLSRVAREETQYF. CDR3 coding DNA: TGTGCCAGCAGCTTATTCGCCAGGCTCAGTCGGGTAGCAAGAGAAGAGACCCAGTACTTC.

The chain's CDR3 is CASSGLVLCGTQYF. In DNA, the CDR3 is TGTGCCAGCAGTGGGCTAGTGCTTTGCGGTACGCAGTATTTT. The chain is built from TRBV6-2 or TRBV6-3 and TRBJ2-3; D remains ambiguous. Germline V gives CDR1 MNHEY, CDR2 SVGEGT. The V end was cut by 5 bases, the J end by 8 bases, with 17 bases between. The CDR3 runs to 14 residues.

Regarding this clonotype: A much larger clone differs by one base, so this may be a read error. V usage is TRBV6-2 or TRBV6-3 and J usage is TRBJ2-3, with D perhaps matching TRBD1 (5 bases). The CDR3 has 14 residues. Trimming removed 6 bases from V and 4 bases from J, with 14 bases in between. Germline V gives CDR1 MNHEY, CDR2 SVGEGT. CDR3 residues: CASSFRKQADTQYF. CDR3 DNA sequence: TGTGCCAGCAGCTTTCGTAAACAGGCAGATACGCAGTATTTT.

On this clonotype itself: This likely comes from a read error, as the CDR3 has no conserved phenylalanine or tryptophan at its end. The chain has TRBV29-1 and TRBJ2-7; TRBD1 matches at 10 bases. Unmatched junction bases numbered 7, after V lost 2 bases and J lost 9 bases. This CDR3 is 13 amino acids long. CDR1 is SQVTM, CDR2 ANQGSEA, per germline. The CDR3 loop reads CSVESGTGAVQYL. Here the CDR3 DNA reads TGCAGCGTTGAAAGCGGGACAGGGGCAGTGCAGTACCTC.

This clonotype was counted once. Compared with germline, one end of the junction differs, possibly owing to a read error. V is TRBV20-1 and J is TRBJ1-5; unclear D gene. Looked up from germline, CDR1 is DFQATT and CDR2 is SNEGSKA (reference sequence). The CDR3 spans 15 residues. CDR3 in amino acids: CSAASRHSSNQPQDF. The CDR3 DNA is TGCAGTGCTGCCTCGAGACACTCCAGCAATCAGCCCCAGGATTTT.

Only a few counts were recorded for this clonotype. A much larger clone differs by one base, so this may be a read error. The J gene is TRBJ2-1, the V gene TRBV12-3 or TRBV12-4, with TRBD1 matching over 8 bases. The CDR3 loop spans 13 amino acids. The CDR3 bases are TGTGTCAGCAGTCCGGGGACAGGCAATGAGCAGTTCTTC. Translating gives CVSSPGTGNEQFF.

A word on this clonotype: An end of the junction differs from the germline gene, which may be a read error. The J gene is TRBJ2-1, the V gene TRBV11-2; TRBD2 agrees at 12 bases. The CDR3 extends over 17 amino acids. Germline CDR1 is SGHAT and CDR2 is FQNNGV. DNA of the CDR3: TGTGCCAGCAGCCCAGGACTAGCGGGACCCTCCTACAATGAGCAGTCCTTC. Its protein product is CASSPGLAGPSYNEQSF.

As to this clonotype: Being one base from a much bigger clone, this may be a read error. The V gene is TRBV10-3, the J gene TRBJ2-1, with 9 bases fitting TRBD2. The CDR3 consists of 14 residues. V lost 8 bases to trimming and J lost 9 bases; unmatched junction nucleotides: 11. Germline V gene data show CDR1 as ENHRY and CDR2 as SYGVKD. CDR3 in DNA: TGTGCCATCGATAGCGGGGGCCGAGTCATTGAGCAGTTCTTC. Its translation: CAIDSGGRVIEQFF.

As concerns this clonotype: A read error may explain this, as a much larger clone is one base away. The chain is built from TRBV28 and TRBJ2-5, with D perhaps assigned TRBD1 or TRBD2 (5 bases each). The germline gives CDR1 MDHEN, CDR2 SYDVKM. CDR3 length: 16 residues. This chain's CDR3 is CPSSIGTEAFQETQYF. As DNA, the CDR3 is TGTCCCAGCAGTATTGGGACGGAGGCCTTCCAAGAGACCCAGTACTTC.

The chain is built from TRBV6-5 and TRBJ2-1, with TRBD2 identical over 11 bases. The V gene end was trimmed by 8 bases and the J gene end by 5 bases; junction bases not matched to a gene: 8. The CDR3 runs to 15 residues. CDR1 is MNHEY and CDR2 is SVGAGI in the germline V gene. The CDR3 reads CASGWGGLADNEQFF. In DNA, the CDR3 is TGTGCCAGCGGCTGGGGGGGACTAGCGGACAATGAGCAGTTCTTC.

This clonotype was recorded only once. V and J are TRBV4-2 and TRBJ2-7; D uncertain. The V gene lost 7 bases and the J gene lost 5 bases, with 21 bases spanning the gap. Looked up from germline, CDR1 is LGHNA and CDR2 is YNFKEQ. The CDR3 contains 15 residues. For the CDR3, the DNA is TGTGCCAGCAATCAAGATTCCGGGCGACCAAACGAGCAGTACTTC. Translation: CASNQDSGRPNEQYF.

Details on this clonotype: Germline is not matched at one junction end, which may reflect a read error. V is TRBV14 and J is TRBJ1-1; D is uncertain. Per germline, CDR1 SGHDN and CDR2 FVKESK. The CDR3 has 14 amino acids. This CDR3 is CTSSQDPAATEAFF. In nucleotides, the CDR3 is TGTACCAGCAGCCAAGATCCGGCGGCCACTGAAGCTTTCTTT.

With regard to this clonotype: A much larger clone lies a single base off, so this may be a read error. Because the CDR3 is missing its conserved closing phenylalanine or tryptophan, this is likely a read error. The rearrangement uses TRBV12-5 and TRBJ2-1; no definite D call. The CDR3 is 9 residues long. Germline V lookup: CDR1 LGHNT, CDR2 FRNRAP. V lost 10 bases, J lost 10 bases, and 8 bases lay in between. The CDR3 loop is CATLLEQFS. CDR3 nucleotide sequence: TGTGCTACCCTACTCGAGCAGTTCTCC.

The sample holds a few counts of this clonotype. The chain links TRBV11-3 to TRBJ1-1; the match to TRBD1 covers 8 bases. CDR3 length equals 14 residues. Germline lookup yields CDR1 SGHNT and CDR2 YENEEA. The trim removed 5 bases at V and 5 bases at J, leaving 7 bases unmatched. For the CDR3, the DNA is TGTGCCAGCAGCGACCAGGGGGCGCGGACTGAAGCTTTCTTT. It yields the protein CASSDQGARTEAFF.

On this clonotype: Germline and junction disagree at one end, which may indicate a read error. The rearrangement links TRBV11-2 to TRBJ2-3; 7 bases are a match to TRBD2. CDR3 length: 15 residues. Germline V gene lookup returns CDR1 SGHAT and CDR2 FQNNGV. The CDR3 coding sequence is TGTGCCAGCGGTCCCCGAGCGGGGAGCACAGATACGCTGCATTTT. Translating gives CASGPRAGSTDTLHF. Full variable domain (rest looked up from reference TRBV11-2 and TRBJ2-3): EAGVAQSPRYKIIEKRQSVAFWCNPISGHATLYWYQQILGQGPKLLIQFQNNGVVDDSQLPKDRFSAERLKGVDSTLKIQPAKLEDSAVYLCASGPRAGSTDTLHFGPGTRLTVL.

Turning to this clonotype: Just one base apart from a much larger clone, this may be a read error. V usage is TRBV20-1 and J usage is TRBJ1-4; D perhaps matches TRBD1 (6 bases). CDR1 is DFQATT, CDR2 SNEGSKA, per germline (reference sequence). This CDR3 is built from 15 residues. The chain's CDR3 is CSARPPGATSEKLFF. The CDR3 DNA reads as TGCAGTGCTAGACCCCCGGGGGCAACTAGTGAAAAACTGTTTTTT.

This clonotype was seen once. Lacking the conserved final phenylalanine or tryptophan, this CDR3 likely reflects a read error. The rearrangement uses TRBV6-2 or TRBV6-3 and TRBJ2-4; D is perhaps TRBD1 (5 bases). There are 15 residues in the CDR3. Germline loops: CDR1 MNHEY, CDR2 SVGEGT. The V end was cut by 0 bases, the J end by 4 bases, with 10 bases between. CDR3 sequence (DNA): TGTGCCAGCAGTTACTCAGCAGGGAAGAAAAACATTCAGTACTTA. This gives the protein CASSYSAGKKNIQYL.